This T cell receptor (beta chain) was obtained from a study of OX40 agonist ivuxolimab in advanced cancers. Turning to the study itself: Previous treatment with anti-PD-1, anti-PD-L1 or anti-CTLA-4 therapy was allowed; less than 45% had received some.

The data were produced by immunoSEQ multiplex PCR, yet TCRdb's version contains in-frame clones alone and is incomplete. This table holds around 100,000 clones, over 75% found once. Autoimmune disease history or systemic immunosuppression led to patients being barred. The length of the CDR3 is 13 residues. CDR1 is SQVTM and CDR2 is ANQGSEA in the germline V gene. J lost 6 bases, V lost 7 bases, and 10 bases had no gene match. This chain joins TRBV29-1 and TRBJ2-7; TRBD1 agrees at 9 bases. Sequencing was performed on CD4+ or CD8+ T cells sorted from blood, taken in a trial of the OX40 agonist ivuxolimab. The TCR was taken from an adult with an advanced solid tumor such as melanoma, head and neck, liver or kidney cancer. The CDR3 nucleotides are TGCAGCGGACAGGGGGGCCCCCTTACCGAGCAGTACTTC. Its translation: CSGQGGPLTEQYF.